Shown below are 10 T cell receptor beta chains from a single sample sequenced in a study of T cells expressing NK-cell markers. TCRdb re-called the 5' RACE reads and gives one entry per CDR3 protein, without DNA. Its clone listing holds some 300,000 distinct CDR3 sequences. Sample: blood T cells: a sorted CD56 or NKG2C T cell subset, CD4+ or CD8+ T cells, or bulk PBMC T cells (not recorded which). The receptors were gathered from a man between 18 and 29 years old in good health.

The chain employs TRBV9 and TRBJ2-7. The CDR3 totals 14 residues. Germline-derived CDR1 and CDR2 are SGDLS and YYNGEE. CDR3 protein: CASSVAPATYEQYF.

V gene TRBV6-6 combines with J gene TRBJ1-6. The germline CDR1 and CDR2 sequences are MNHNY and SVGAGI (reference sequence). This CDR3 spans 13 amino acids. The CDR3 loop is CASCAVLNSPLHF.

V usage is TRBV9 and J usage is TRBJ2-1; TCRdb returns TRBD2, unconfirmable since there is no DNA. Germline values: CDR1 SGDLS, CDR2 YYNGEE. This CDR3 has 16 residues. The CDR3 spells CASSVVGSGGPHEQFF.

This sequence joins TRBV2 and TRBJ2-1. Per the germline V gene, CDR1 is SNHLY and CDR2 is FYNNEI. There are 12 residues in the CDR3. The CDR3: CASSDWPAEQFF. The full variable domain, rest sourced from reference TRBV2 and TRBJ2-1, is EPEVTQTPSHQVTQMGQEVILRCVPISNHLYFYWYRQILGQKVEFLVSFYNNEISEKSEIFDDQFSVERPDGSNFTLKIRSTKLEDSAMYFCASSDWPAEQFFGPGTRLTVL.

The genes are TRBV2 and TRBJ1-1. Germline CDR1 is SNHLY and CDR2 is FYNNEI. The CDR3 has 15 residues. CDR3 loop: CASSEPRGPVTEAFF.

J is TRBJ1-3 and V is TRBV29-1; TCRdb's assignment of TRBD1 cannot be checked, as there is no DNA. The CDR3 contains 15 residues. CDR1 is SQVTM, CDR2 ANQGSEA, per germline. Here the CDR3 reads CSAGGQTPSGNTIYF.

V usage is TRBV6-1 and J usage is TRBJ2-5; the TRBD2 assignment by TCRdb is unverifiable without DNA. The CDR3 runs 15 residues. Germline CDR1 reads MNHNS; CDR2 reads SASEGT. The CDR3 here is CASSEGPSGQETQYF.

The chain joins TRBV18 to TRBJ2-1. The germline CDR1 and CDR2 sequences are KGHSH and LQKENI. The length of the CDR3 is 15 residues. The CDR3 protein is CASSPSNLPSNEQFF.

The chain employs TRBV7-9 and TRBJ2-2; the TCRdb D gene call, TRBD2, has no DNA to confirm it. CDR1 and CDR2 from the germline V gene are SEHNR and FQNEAQ (reference sequence). This CDR3 has 13 amino acids. CDR3 residues: CASTKAGTGELFF. The full variable domain, completed using reference TRBV7-9 and TRBJ2-2, is DTGVSQNPRHKITKRGQNVTFRCDPISEHNRLYWYRQTLGQGPEFLTYFQNEAQLEKSRLLSDRFSAERPKGSFSTLEIQRTEQGDSAMYLCASTKAGTGELFFGEGSRLTVL.

The chain has TRBV4-1 and TRBJ2-1; TCRdb lists TRBD1, though no DNA is available to test this call. The V gene's germline CDR1 is MGHRA and CDR2 YSYEKL. CDR3 length equals 17 residues. CDR3 protein: CASSQPGALSSYNEQFF.